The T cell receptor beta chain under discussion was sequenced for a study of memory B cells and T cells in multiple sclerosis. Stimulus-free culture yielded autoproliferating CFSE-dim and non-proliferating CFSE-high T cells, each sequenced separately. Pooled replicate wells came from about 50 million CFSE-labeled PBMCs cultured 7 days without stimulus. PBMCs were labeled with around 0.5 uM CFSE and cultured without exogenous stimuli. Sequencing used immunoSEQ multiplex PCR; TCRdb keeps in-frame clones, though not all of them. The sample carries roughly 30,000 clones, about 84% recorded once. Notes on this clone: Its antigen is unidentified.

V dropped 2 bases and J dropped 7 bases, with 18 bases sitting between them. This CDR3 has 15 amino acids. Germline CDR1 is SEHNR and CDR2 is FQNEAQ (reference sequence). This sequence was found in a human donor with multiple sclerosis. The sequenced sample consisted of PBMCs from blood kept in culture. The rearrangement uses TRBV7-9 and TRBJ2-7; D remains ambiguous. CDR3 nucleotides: TGTGCCAGCAGCTTAAGTTCTAGTTACAGAAAGGAGCAGTACTTC. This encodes CASSLSSSYRKEQYF.